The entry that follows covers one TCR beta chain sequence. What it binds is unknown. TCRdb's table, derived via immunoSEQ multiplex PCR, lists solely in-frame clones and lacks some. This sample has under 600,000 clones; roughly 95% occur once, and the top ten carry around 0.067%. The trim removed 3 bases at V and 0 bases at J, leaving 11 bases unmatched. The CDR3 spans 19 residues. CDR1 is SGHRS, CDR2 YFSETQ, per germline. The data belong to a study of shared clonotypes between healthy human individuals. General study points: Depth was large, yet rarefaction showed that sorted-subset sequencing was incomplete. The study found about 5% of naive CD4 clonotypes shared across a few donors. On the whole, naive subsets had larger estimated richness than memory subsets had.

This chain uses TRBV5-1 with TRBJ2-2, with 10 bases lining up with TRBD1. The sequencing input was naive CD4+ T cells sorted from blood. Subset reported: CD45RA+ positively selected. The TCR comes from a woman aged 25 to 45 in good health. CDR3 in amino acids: CASSSVLGTGAPNTGELFF. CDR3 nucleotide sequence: TGCGCCAGCAGCTCTGTTCTAGGGACAGGGGCCCCGAACACCGGGGAGCTGTTTTTT.